The 30 T cell receptor beta chains below come from one sample, sequenced in a study of blood T cell repertoires in COVID-19. Measured with immunoSEQ multiplex PCR; TCRdb has only the in-frame clones, and not every one. The sample has approximately 290,000 clones; about nine tenths are singletons. The specimen sequenced was peripheral blood. The origin of the receptors is a woman in her thirties with COVID-19, enrolled during active disease.

The chain couples TRBV19 to TRBJ1-1; 7 positions agree with TRBD1. The V gene end was trimmed by 5 bases and the J gene end by 12 bases; junction bases not matched to a gene: 6. The CDR3 is 11 residues long. Germline-derived CDR1 and CDR2 are LNHDA and SQIVND (reference sequence). CDR3: CASSFTGVSFF. The CDR3, as DNA: TGTGCCAGTAGTTTCACAGGGGTATCTTTCTTT. The full variable domain, with the rest looked up from reference TRBV19 and TRBJ1-1, is DGGITQSPKYLFRKEGQNVTLSCEQNLNHDAMYWYRQDPGQGLRLIYYSQIVNDFQKGDIAEGYSVSREKKESFPLTVTSAQKNPTAFYLCASSFTGVSFFGQGTRLTVV.

The V gene is TRBV10-1, the J gene TRBJ2-1; D is unclear. This CDR3 region has 14 residues. The germline CDR1 and CDR2 sequences are WNHNN and SYGVQD (reference sequence). V was clipped by 0 bases and J by 9 bases, with 12 bases between them. The CDR3 coding sequence is TGCGCCAGCAGTGAGTCGGTCACCTGGGCTGAGCAGTTCTTC. Its protein product is CASSESVTWAEQFF.

This rearrangement joins TRBV9 to TRBJ2-2; the match to TRBD2 covers 10 bases. Germline V lookup: CDR1 SGDLS, CDR2 YYNGEE. This CDR3 has 17 residues. Unmatched junction bases numbered 7, after V lost 0 bases and J lost 5 bases. CDR3 amino acids: CASSVGLAGEVTGELFF. CDR3 coding DNA: TGTGCCAGCAGCGTAGGCCTAGCGGGAGAGGTGACCGGGGAGCTGTTTTTT.

This chain uses TRBV19 with TRBJ2-3; TRBD2 agrees at 15 bases. V lost 5 bases to trimming and J lost 4 bases; unmatched junction nucleotides: 4. The CDR3 consists of 16 residues. The germline V gene encodes CDR1 LNHDA and CDR2 SQIVND (reference sequence). CDR3 protein: CASSPWTSGRADTQYF. In DNA form, the CDR3 reads TGTGCCAGTAGTCCTTGGACTAGCGGGAGGGCAGATACGCAGTATTTT.

The chain has TRBV19 and TRBJ2-1; TRBD2 matches 9 bases. The length of the CDR3 is 17 residues. V lost 3 bases to trimming and J lost 3 bases; unmatched junction nucleotides: 9. Looked up from germline, CDR1 is LNHDA and CDR2 is SQIVND (reference sequence). The CDR3 DNA reads as TGTGCCAGTAGTATTAAGGTGGGTAGCGGGAGCTACAATGAGCAGTTCTTC. As protein: CASSIKVGSGSYNEQFF.

In this sample, this clone turned up once. This chain uses TRBV4-2 with TRBJ1-4, with 11 bases aligning to TRBD1. CDR3 length: 21 residues. CDR1 and CDR2 (germline): LGHNA, YNFKEQ. V lost 1 base and J lost 0; bases outside the gene matches: 13. CDR3 protein: CASSQGGPIPGQGATNEKLFF. The DNA for the CDR3 is TGTGCCAGCAGCCAAGGTGGGCCCATACCGGGACAGGGGGCAACTAATGAAAAACTGTTTTTT.

The chain uses TRBV19 and TRBJ2-1, with D unclear. Between the trimmed V and J ends, which lost 5 bases and 0 bases, there was a span of 11 bases. The length of the CDR3 is 15 residues. Germline assignment: CDR1 LNHDA and CDR2 SQIVND (reference sequence). DNA of the CDR3: TGTGCCAGTAGTGAGACGGAGAGCTCCTACAATGAGCAGTTCTTC. Residues: CASSETESSYNEQFF.

This clone was detected once. The chain is built from TRBV9 and TRBJ2-6, with D possibly TRBD1 on 6 matching bases. Germline assignment: CDR1 SGDLS and CDR2 YYNGEE. Trimming removed 2 bases at V and 2 bases at J, with 8 bases between. The CDR3 consists of 15 residues. Here the CDR3 reads CASSVQGTGANVLTF. In DNA form, the CDR3 reads TGTGCCAGCAGCGTGCAGGGGACTGGGGCCAACGTCCTGACTTTC.

V and J are TRBV2 and TRBJ2-7, with D perhaps matching TRBD1 (6 bases). V dropped 4 bases and J dropped 4 bases, with 14 bases sitting between them. The CDR3 spans 14 residues. Germline CDR1 reads SNHLY; CDR2 reads FYNNEI. CDR3 amino acids: CASSVWGQKYEQYF. CDR3 DNA: TGTGCCAGCAGTGTTTGGGGGCAGAAGTACGAGCAGTACTTC.

V and J are TRBV9 and TRBJ2-3, with 8 nucleotides matching TRBD2. CDR1 and CDR2 (germline): SGDLS, YYNGEE. With V trimmed by 2 bases and J by 2 bases, 4 bases remained unmatched. The CDR3 extends over 15 amino acids. DNA for the CDR3: TGTGCCAGCAGCGTCGGGAGGGCCGACACAGATACGCAGTATTTT. Residues: CASSVGRADTDTQYF.

The chain joins TRBV5-4 to TRBJ2-7, with D unresolved. The CDR3 extends over 13 amino acids. Germline V lookup: CDR1 SGHNT, CDR2 YYREEE (reference sequence). V was clipped by 0 bases and J by 9 bases, with 13 bases between them. The DNA for the CDR3 is TGTGCCAGCAGCTTGGAGTACCGCGGTGTGCAGTACTTC. Protein product: CASSLEYRGVQYF.

This clone was picked up a small number of times. This chain joins TRBV25-1 and TRBJ2-7; 7 bases fit TRBD1. J lost 2 bases, V lost 3 bases, and 4 bases had no gene match. The CDR3 is made up of 14 amino acids. Germline values: CDR1 MGHDK, CDR2 SYGVNS. This CDR3 is CASSDRDSTYEQYF. The CDR3 DNA follows: TGTGCCAGCAGTGACCGGGACAGTACCTACGAGCAGTACTTC.

V is TRBV2 and J is TRBJ2-5, with a possible D match to TRBD2 (7 bases). V was clipped by 7 bases and J by 2 bases, with 14 bases between them. Germline CDR1 reads SNHLY; CDR2 reads FYNNEI. The CDR3 is 14 amino acids. CDR3 sequence: CASKGGDGQETQYF. The CDR3 DNA reads TGTGCCAGCAAAGGGGGGGACGGTCAAGAGACCCAGTACTTC.

This chain connects TRBV5-6 to TRBJ1-5, with a tentative D call TRBD1 (5 bases). V dropped 2 bases and J dropped 4 bases, with 13 bases sitting between them. CDR1 is SGHDT and CDR2 is YYEEEE in the germline V gene. The CDR3 is 15 residues long. The CDR3 protein is CASSFGTGGNQPQHF. Here the CDR3 DNA reads TGTGCCAGCAGCTTTGGTACAGGAGGGAATCAGCCCCAGCATTTT.

The chain has TRBV11-3 and TRBJ2-1, with 13 bases aligning to TRBD2. With 5 bases clipped from V and 6 bases from J, the junction kept 4 bases outside the gene matches. Germline V gene data show CDR1 as SGHNT and CDR2 as YENEEA. The length of the CDR3 is 15 residues. For the CDR3, the DNA is TGTGCCAGCAGCCCAGGGACTAGCGGGGTCAATGAGCAGTTCTTC. It yields the protein CASSPGTSGVNEQFF.

A single count supports this clone. The gene calls are TRBV11-1 and TRBJ2-7; D call uncertain. The CDR3 is 12 amino acids. The V end lost 5 bases, the J end lost 5 bases, and 10 bases lay between the germline ends. CDR1 and CDR2 from the germline V gene are SGHAT and FQDESV (reference sequence). CDR3: CASSPRYHEQYF. In DNA, the CDR3 is TGTGCCAGCAGCCCCAGGTACCACGAGCAGTACTTC. Supplemented by reference TRBV11-1 and TRBJ2-7, the full variable domain reads EAEVAQSPRYKITEKSQAVAFWCDPISGHATLYWYRQILGQGPELLVQFQDESVVDDSQLPKDRFSAERLKGVDSTLKIQPAELGDSAMYLCASSPRYHEQYFGPGTRLTVT.

The V and J genes are TRBV6-5 and TRBJ1-3; D is ambiguous. V shed 2 bases and J shed 0 bases, with 11 bases lying between them. CDR1 and CDR2 (germline): MNHEY, SVGAGI. CDR3 length: 16 amino acids. CDR3: CASSYMPTSSGNTIYF. The CDR3 DNA sequence: TGTGCCAGCAGTTACATGCCGACTTCCTCTGGAAACACCATATATTTT.

This sequence joins TRBV2 and TRBJ2-1, with D perhaps matching TRBD2 (5 bases). Germline-derived CDR1 and CDR2 are SNHLY and FYNNEI. The CDR3 is made up of 14 amino acids. V shed 8 bases and J shed 1 base, with 12 bases lying between them. This CDR3 is CASGGSPSYNEQFF. In DNA form, the CDR3 reads TGTGCCAGCGGAGGTAGCCCGTCCTACAATGAGCAGTTCTTC.

The chain is built from TRBV24-1 and TRBJ2-5; 8 bases fit TRBD1. Unmatched junction bases numbered 6, after V lost 3 bases and J lost 4 bases. Germline loops: CDR1 KGHDR, CDR2 SFDVKD. The CDR3 spans 15 residues. DNA of the CDR3: TGTGCCACCAGTGATCTGACAGGGGAGCGAGAGACCCAGTACTTC. Protein sequence: CATSDLTGERETQYF.

The rearrangement links TRBV7-3 to TRBJ1-2, with 9 bases lining up with TRBD1. CDR3 length: 14 amino acids. V shed 5 bases, J shed 4 bases, and the junction held 5 bases outside the gene matches. CDR1 is SGHTA, CDR2 FQGTGA, per germline. CDR3 amino acids: CASSPDRGSYGYTF. The CDR3 DNA reads as TGTGCCAGCAGCCCGGACAGGGGCTCCTATGGCTACACCTTC.

V and J are TRBV5-5 and TRBJ2-7; perhaps TRBD1 as D (6 bases). V was pared by 0 bases and J by 2 bases, with 15 bases between. In germline, CDR1 is SGHKS, CDR2 YYEKEE (reference sequence). This CDR3 is built from 16 residues. The CDR3 DNA sequence: TGTGCCAGCAGCTTGGGTGGGACACAAGGAGCCTACGAGCAGTACTTC. It yields the protein CASSLGGTQGAYEQYF.

The chain combines TRBV29-1 with TRBJ1-2; 9 bases match TRBD1. The CDR3 contains 12 residues. Germline values: CDR1 SQVTM, CDR2 ANQGSEA. Unmatched junction bases numbered 8, after V lost 7 bases and J lost 8 bases. CDR3: CSASQGAGGYTF. CDR3 nucleotides: TGCAGCGCCTCACAGGGGGCTGGGGGCTACACCTTC.

The chain joins TRBV19 to TRBJ2-1, with a weak D call TRBD2 (6 bases). Germline-derived CDR1 and CDR2 are LNHDA and SQIVND (reference sequence). The CDR3 consists of 15 residues. V was shortened by 1 base and J by 0 bases, with 7 bases between the two germline ends. The chain's CDR3 is CASSIAGDSYNEQFF. CDR3 nucleotide sequence: TGTGCCAGTAGTATAGCGGGAGACTCCTACAATGAGCAGTTCTTC.

The DNA of the CDR3 is TGTGCCAGCAGGCCCGCGTTGGACTTGGGCAATCAGCCCCAGCATTTT. This sequence encodes CASRPALDLGNQPQHF. The V and J genes are TRBV27 and TRBJ1-5; D is uncertain. V lost 6 bases, J lost 2 bases, and 17 bases lay in between. Per germline, CDR1 MNHEY and CDR2 SMNVEV (reference sequence). There are 16 residues in the CDR3.

CDR3 sequence (DNA): TGTGCCAGCAGTGAAGCTATGGCTAGAACTGAAGCTTTCTTT. It translates to CASSEAMARTEAFF. V is TRBV6-1 and J is TRBJ1-1, with D uncertain. This CDR3 is 14 amino acids long. Germline V CDR1 and CDR2: MNHNS, SASEGT. V lost 0 bases, J lost 5 bases, and 10 bases lay in between.

Only one count was recorded for this clone. The V and J genes are TRBV11-1 and TRBJ2-1, with TRBD2 matching over 7 bases. CDR1 SGHAT and CDR2 FQDESV come from the germline V gene (reference sequence). This CDR3 has 15 amino acids. V lost 3 bases, J lost 6 bases, and 8 bases stayed unmatched. The CDR3 loop reads CASSFGGGPSNEQFF. CDR3 bases: TGTGCCAGCAGCTTCGGGGGAGGGCCCTCCAATGAGCAGTTCTTC. The variable domain in full, completed from reference TRBV11-1 and TRBJ2-1, reads EAEVAQSPRYKITEKSQAVAFWCDPISGHATLYWYRQILGQGPELLVQFQDESVVDDSQLPKDRFSAERLKGVDSTLKIQPAELGDSAMYLCASSFGGGPSNEQFFGPGTRLTVL.

V usage is TRBV21-1 and J usage is TRBJ2-5; the table gives TRBD2 as D, unverified against the DNA. TRBV21-1 is shown as a pseudogene. There are 17 residues in the CDR3. The CDR3 DNA reads as TGTGCCAGCAGCAAAGTGGCTAGCGGGAGACCTCAAGAGACCCAGTACTTC. It yields the protein CASSKVASGRPQETQYF.

The gene calls are TRBV30 and TRBJ1-2, with D unresolved. V lost 4 bases and J lost 2, with 11 bases in between. This CDR3 spans 13 amino acids. The V gene's germline CDR1 is GTSNPN and CDR2 SVGIG (reference sequence). CDR3 in DNA: TGTGCCTGGACCCCCCCCCGGAACTATGGCTACACCTTC. Translated: CAWTPPRNYGYTF.

The CDR3 DNA sequence: TGCGCCAGCAGCAGGGGACTAGCGGCCGGGGAGACCCAGTACTTC. This encodes CASSRGLAAGETQYF. The V gene is TRBV10-2, the J gene TRBJ2-5; 11 bases agree with TRBD2. Germline CDR1 is WSHSY and CDR2 is SAAADI. The ends lost 6 bases at V and 5 bases at J; junction bases unmatched: 8. The CDR3 loop spans 15 amino acids.

The CDR3 protein is CASSMVAGPYEQYF. CDR3 sequence (DNA): TGTGCCAGTAGTATGGTAGCGGGACCCTACGAGCAGTACTTC. J is TRBJ2-7 and V is TRBV19; 8 nucleotides match TRBD2. The CDR3 runs to 14 residues. Germline CDR1 and CDR2: LNHDA and SQIVND (reference sequence). The ends lost 3 bases at V and 2 bases at J; junction bases unmatched: 3. Based on the CDR3 plus reference TRBV19 and TRBJ2-7, the full variable domain is DGGITQSPKYLFRKEGQNVTLSCEQNLNHDAMYWYRQDPGQGLRLIYYSQIVNDFQKGDIAEGYSVSREKKESFPLTVTSAQKNPTAFYLCASSMVAGPYEQYFGPGTRLTVT.